The clone carrying this T cell receptor (beta chain) occurred a few times. V gave up 11 bases and J gave up 0 bases; unmatched junction bases: 10. The germline V gene encodes CDR1 MNHNS and CDR2 SASEGT. This CDR3 contains 14 residues. This sample is part of a study of T cells in Graves' hyperthyroidism and ophthalmopathy. There were TCR beta CDR3 regions amplified from RNA transcripts. The primer set for the first-round RT-PCR of the TCR CDR3 was HTBI. TCRdb analysed the multiplex PCR reads with MiXCR anew, one entry per CDR3 protein. Found here are approximately 380,000 distinct CDR3 sequences, roughly 18% of them singletons; the top ten hold less than 45%.

The sequence came from a man between 18 and 29 years old with Graves' ophthalmopathy. This rearrangement joins TRBV6-1 to TRBJ2-7, with 7 bases lining up with TRBD2. The sample was blood. In DNA form, the CDR3 reads TGTGCCGGGGGGGGAGGGTTTAGCTCCTACGAGCAGTACTTC. The encoded protein is CAGGGGFSSYEQYF.